This T cell receptor (beta chain) was observed in a study of technical replicates of blood from a few donors. Some clones are missing from TCRdb's copy, which holds only in-frame ones; the method was immunoSEQ multiplex PCR. The sample records tens of thousands of clones, about nine tenths being singletons. V gave up 5 bases and J gave up 0 bases, with 13 bases separating them. This CDR3 has 16 amino acids. Germline CDR1 reads SGHTA; CDR2 reads FQGNSA. Sequencing input: T cells isolated from PBMCs. This chain joins TRBV7-2 and TRBJ2-2; TRBD1 might be the D (5 bases). The clonotype was recovered from a human donor in good health. Some clones in this sample may be carry-over from other donors' samples. CDR3 coding DNA: TGTGCCAGCAGCATCCCCAGGGATTCGAACACCGGGGAGCTGTTTTTT. It yields the protein CASSIPRDSNTGELFF. The whole variable domain, filled in from reference TRBV7-2 and TRBJ2-2, reads GAGVSQSPSNKVTEKGKDVELRCDPISGHTALYWYRQSLGQGLEFLIYFQGNSAPDKSGLPSDRFSAERTGGSVSTLTIQRTQQEDSAVYLCASSIPRDSNTGELFFGEGSRLTVL.